These 13 T cell receptor beta chains share one sample of origin, sequenced in a study of shared clonotypes between healthy human individuals. Using immunoSEQ multiplex PCR, the repertoire was profiled, and TCRdb retains in-frame clones only, with some absent. The sample consists of 600,000 to 800,000 clones, approximately 72% of them appearing once. Input material: memory CD4+ T cells sorted from blood. Subset reported: CD45RA-negative fraction. The origin of the receptors is a woman in her twenties or thirties in good health.

The chain employs TRBV11-2 and TRBJ2-1, with TRBD2 matching 10 bases. V was pared by 4 bases and J by 0 bases, with 6 bases of the junction left unmatched. Per the germline V gene, CDR1 is SGHAT and CDR2 is FQNNGV. The CDR3 runs 17 residues. This CDR3 reads CASSSPGTSDSYNEQFF. In DNA, the CDR3 is TGTGCCAGCAGCTCACCCGGGACTAGCGACTCCTACAATGAGCAGTTCTTC.

This clone has more than one count but fewer than ten. The CDR3 protein is CASSSDLTAFNQPQHF. Here the CDR3 DNA reads TGTGCCAGCAGCTCGGACTTGACAGCCTTCAATCAGCCCCAGCATTTT. V is TRBV7-2 and J is TRBJ1-5; TRBD1 is a possible D gene (5 bases). Germline CDR1 reads SGHTA; CDR2 reads FQGNSA. The CDR3 has 16 amino acids. With 4 bases removed from V and 3 bases from J, the gap between germline ends came to 16 bases.

The chain combines TRBV21-1 with TRBJ1-3. TRBV21-1 counts as a pseudogene. This CDR3 has 13 residues. The CDR3 coding sequence is TGTGCCAGAGACCGGGGCTCTGGAAACACCATATATTTT. The encoded protein is CARDRGSGNTIYF.

This chain joins TRBV28 and TRBJ2-1, with TRBD2 identical over 13 bases. With V trimmed by 5 bases and J by 9 bases, 10 bases remained unmatched. Germline V lookup: CDR1 MDHEN, CDR2 SYDVKM. This CDR3 spans 16 amino acids. The CDR3 loop is CASSLQRTSGSIEQFF. The CDR3, as DNA: TGTGCCAGCAGTCTGCAACGGACTAGCGGGAGCATTGAGCAGTTCTTC.

This clone was recorded many times. The chain carries TRBV7-2 and TRBJ2-7, with D tentatively TRBD2 (6 bases). Germline values: CDR1 SGHTA, CDR2 FQGNSA. The CDR3 has 12 residues. V shed 8 bases and J shed 4 bases, with 12 bases lying between them. CDR3 sequence reads: CASALGGYEQYF. The CDR3 DNA reads as TGTGCCAGCGCCCTGGGGGGTTACGAGCAGTACTTC.

The CDR3 region has the DNA TGTGCTAGTGCCCGGGGAGGGGAAAGCAATCAGCCCCAGCATTTT. Its translation: CASARGGESNQPQHF. The chain is built from TRBV12-5 and TRBJ1-5; maybe TRBD1 (5 bases). The V end was cut by 7 bases, the J end by 1 base, with 14 bases between. Germline assignment: CDR1 LGHNT and CDR2 FRNRAP. This CDR3 is 15 amino acids long.

V gene TRBV10-2 combines with J gene TRBJ1-3; D call uncertain. CDR3 length equals 11 residues. V was trimmed by 7 bases and J by 4 bases, leaving 5 bases between them. Germline V gives CDR1 WSHSY, CDR2 SAAADI. The DNA of the CDR3 is TGCGCCAGCACCGCCGGAAACACCATATATTTT. This gives the protein CASTAGNTIYF.

This clone has more than one count but fewer than ten. The J gene is TRBJ2-3, the V gene TRBV25-1, with 7 bases matching TRBD2. Germline V gene data show CDR1 as MGHDK and CDR2 as SYGVNS. The CDR3 contains 14 residues. Trimming at V came to 6 bases and at J to 3 bases, leaving 6 bases not matched to a gene. The CDR3 protein is CASRMGGTTDTQYF. In DNA form, the CDR3 reads TGTGCCAGCAGAATGGGGGGGACGACAGATACGCAGTATTTT.

V gene TRBV18 combines with J gene TRBJ2-1; D gene uncertain. The CDR3 is made up of 13 amino acids. Trimming cost V 3 bases and J 6 bases, with 9 bases left between them. Germline V gene lookup returns CDR1 KGHSH and CDR2 LQKENI. The CDR3 loop is CASSPPAGNEQFF. CDR3 nucleotide sequence: TGTGCCAGCTCACCCCCGGCAGGCAATGAGCAGTTCTTC.

The chain has TRBV18 and TRBJ2-1; no firm D call. CDR3 length: 13 amino acids. V was pared by 3 bases and J by 9 bases, with 12 bases between. CDR1 and CDR2 from the germline V gene are KGHSH and LQKENI. CDR3: CASSPTGLSEQFF. CDR3 in DNA: TGTGCCAGCTCACCGACTGGGCTCTCTGAGCAGTTCTTC. The entire variable domain, with the rest obtained from reference TRBV18 and TRBJ2-1, is as follows: NAGVMQNPRHLVRRRGQEARLRCSPMKGHSHVYWYRQLPEEGLKFMVYLQKENIIDESGMPKERFSAEFPKEGPSILRIQQVVRGDSAAYFCASSPTGLSEQFFGPGTRLTVL.

The chain is built from TRBV11-2 and TRBJ2-7; 8 bases are shared with TRBD1. The CDR3 consists of 13 residues. Per germline, CDR1 SGHAT and CDR2 FQNNGV. The ends lost 8 bases at V and 5 bases at J; junction bases unmatched: 8. The CDR3 protein is CASQWTGLHEQYF. The CDR3 region has the DNA TGTGCCAGCCAGTGGACAGGGTTGCACGAGCAGTACTTC. The full variable domain, with the rest looked up from reference TRBV11-2 and TRBJ2-7, is EAGVAQSPRYKIIEKRQSVAFWCNPISGHATLYWYQQILGQGPKLLIQFQNNGVVDDSQLPKDRFSAERLKGVDSTLKIQPAKLEDSAVYLCASQWTGLHEQYFGPGTRLTVT.

This clone was seen repeatedly, ten times or more. The gene calls are TRBV7-2 and TRBJ1-5; TRBD1 might be the D (5 bases). The length of the CDR3 is 15 residues. The germline gives CDR1 SGHTA, CDR2 FQGNSA. Trimming pared 3 bases from V and 2 bases from J, leaving 11 bases between. CDR3 sequence reads: CASSLGEVGNQPQHF. Here the CDR3 DNA reads TGTGCCAGCAGCTTGGGGGAAGTTGGCAATCAGCCCCAGCATTTT.

The chain carries TRBV9 and TRBJ2-1; D might be TRBD2 (7 bases). The CDR3 covers 15 residues. V was clipped by 0 bases and J by 9 bases, with 16 bases between them. CDR1 is SGDLS, CDR2 YYNGEE, per germline. The CDR3 reads CASSVEGGRVSEQFF. The CDR3 DNA reads TGTGCCAGCAGCGTAGAGGGGGGGCGCGTGTCTGAGCAGTTCTTC.